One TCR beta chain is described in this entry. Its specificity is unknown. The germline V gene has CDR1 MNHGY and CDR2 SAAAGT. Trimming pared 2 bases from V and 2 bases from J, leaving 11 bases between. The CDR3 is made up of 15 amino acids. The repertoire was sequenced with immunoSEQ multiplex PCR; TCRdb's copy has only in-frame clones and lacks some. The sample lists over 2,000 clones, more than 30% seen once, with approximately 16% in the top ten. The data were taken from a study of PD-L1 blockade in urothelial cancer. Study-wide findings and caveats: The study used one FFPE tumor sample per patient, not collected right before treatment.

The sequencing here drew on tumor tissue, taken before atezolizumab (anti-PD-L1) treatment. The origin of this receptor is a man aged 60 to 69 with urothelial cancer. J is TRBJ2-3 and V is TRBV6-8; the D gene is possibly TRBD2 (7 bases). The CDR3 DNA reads TGTGCCAGCAGTTACGGCGGGGGCAACACAGATACGCAGTATTTT. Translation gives CASSYGGGNTDTQYF.